A single sample is the source of the 27 T cell receptor beta chains below, sequenced in a study of blood T cells in healthy people across ages. It was with a sample-barcoded 5' primer and a J-beta primer mix that a second PCR of roughly 7 to 12 cycles was run. Each CDR3 protein gets one entry after TCRdb re-called the 5' RACE reads with MiXCR. The sample records roughly 790,000 distinct CDR3 sequences, 40% to 45% being singletons. Sequencing was carried out using blood. The receptors were sampled from a woman aged 55-70 years in good health.

Only a few counts were recorded for this clonotype. V gene TRBV25-1 combines with J gene TRBJ2-1, with D possibly matching TRBD2 (6 bases). V dropped 0 bases and J dropped 7 bases, with 19 bases sitting between them. The CDR3 covers 17 residues. Per germline, CDR1 MGHDK and CDR2 SYGVNS. The CDR3 loop reads CASSEYWGGGDGNEQFF. The CDR3 DNA is TGTGCCAGCAGTGAATATTGGGGAGGAGGGGACGGGAATGAGCAGTTCTTC.

This clonotype occurred a few times. The V and J genes are TRBV29-1 and TRBJ1-5; D is unclear. This CDR3 is built from 13 residues. From germline, CDR1 is SQVTM and CDR2 ANQGSEA. V shed 4 bases and J shed 3 bases, with 10 bases lying between them. CDR3 in amino acids: CSVAPENNQPQHF. The CDR3, as DNA: TGCAGCGTTGCTCCGGAAAACAATCAGCCCCAGCATTTT.

This clonotype was seen ten or more times. The CDR3 spells CASSQTGPTSYEQYF. The CDR3 DNA reads TGTGCCAGCAGCCAAACCGGGCCAACGTCCTACGAGCAGTACTTC. The J gene is TRBJ2-7, the V gene TRBV7-2; D unclear. There are 15 residues in the CDR3. Germline V CDR1 and CDR2: SGHTA, FQGNSA. V was pared by 5 bases and J by 1 base, with 15 bases between.

The chain combines TRBV20-1 with TRBJ1-6, with 7 bases identical to TRBD1. With 2 bases clipped from V and 4 bases from J, the junction kept 8 bases outside the gene matches. The length of the CDR3 is 16 residues. CDR1 is DFQATT and CDR2 is SNEGSKA in the germline V gene (reference sequence). The DNA for the CDR3 is TGCAGTGCTAGAAGAAGGCAGGGGGATTATAATTCACCCCTCCACTTT. Encoded protein: CSARRRQGDYNSPLHF.

The rearrangement uses TRBV13 and TRBJ2-5; a weak D match, TRBD1 (6 bases). Deletions cut 4 bases from V and 3 bases from J, with 21 bases between. Germline lookup yields CDR1 PRHDT and CDR2 FYEKMQ (reference sequence). The CDR3 loop spans 17 amino acids. CDR3 sequence (DNA): TGTGCCAGCAGCTACCCCCCCATGGCAGGGGTGAAAGAGACCCAGTACTTC. Translated: CASSYPPMAGVKETQYF.

This clonotype was picked up a small number of times. The chain recombines TRBV9 with TRBJ1-1; D is unresolved. With 3 bases removed from V and 0 bases from J, the gap between germline ends came to 12 bases. Germline lookup yields CDR1 SGDLS and CDR2 YYNGEE. The CDR3 is made up of 15 amino acids. CDR3 nucleotide sequence: TGTGCCAGCAGCGCAGCGGTGACGGTGAACACTGAAGCTTTCTTT. Its translation: CASSAAVTVNTEAFF.

V is TRBV6-2 or TRBV6-3 and J is TRBJ2-3; TRBD2 matches 11 bases. From germline, CDR1 is MNHEY and CDR2 SVGEGT. The CDR3 contains 16 residues. Unmatched junction bases numbered 7, after V lost 5 bases and J lost 3 bases. The CDR3 bases are TGTGCCAGCAGTCACTACGGGACTAGCGGTACAGATACGCAGTATTTT. Amino acid sequence: CASSHYGTSGTDTQYF.

The gene calls are TRBV7-9 and TRBJ2-5; D is unclear. V lost 4 bases, J lost 5 bases, and 14 bases lay in between. Germline CDR1 reads SEHNR; CDR2 reads FQNEAQ (reference sequence). The CDR3 is 14 amino acids. DNA for the CDR3: TGTGCCAGCAGCTCCTTTACGCCCGGGGAGACCCAGTACTTC. It specifies CASSSFTPGETQYF.

Turning to this clonotype: A much larger clone lies one base from this, so it may be a read error. The rearrangement uses TRBV24-1 and TRBJ2-5; 16 positions agree with TRBD2. The germline CDR1 and CDR2 sequences are KGHDR and SFDVKD. V gave up 4 bases and J gave up 11 bases; unmatched junction bases: 12. The CDR3 totals 17 residues. The CDR3 loop reads CATSEGTSGGARNEQYF. The CDR3 nucleotides are TGTGCCACCAGTGAGGGGACTAGCGGGGGGGCACGGAATGAGCAGTACTTC.

The rearrangement links TRBV29-1 to TRBJ2-4; D perhaps matches TRBD2 (5 bases). V lost 5 bases to trimming and J lost 0 bases, with 8 bases between them. CDR1 and CDR2 from the germline V gene are SQVTM and ANQGSEA. The CDR3 length is 13 residues. The CDR3 loop reads CSVHGLAKNIQYF. CDR3 nucleotide sequence: TGCAGCGTTCATGGACTAGCCAAAAACATTCAGTACTTC.

At least ten counts were recorded for this clonotype. The V and J genes are TRBV7-6 and TRBJ2-7; 9 bases line up with TRBD1. V dropped 3 bases and J dropped 7; count of bases not matched to a gene: 10. Germline V gives CDR1 SGHVS, CDR2 FNYEAQ. The CDR3 spans 15 residues. In DNA, the CDR3 is TGTGCCAGCAGCTTGGGACAGGGACTTTTCTATGAGCAGTACTTC. Translated, it gives CASSLGQGLFYEQYF.

In the case of this clonotype: Its ends do not fully match the called genes, so a read error is possible. The chain recombines TRBV4-2 with TRBJ2-5, with D unresolved. Per the germline V gene, CDR1 is LGHNA and CDR2 is YNFKEQ. The length of the CDR3 is 14 residues. The CDR3 region is CTSSQVSTAETQYF. The CDR3 region has the DNA TGTACCAGCAGCCAAGTTAGCACGGCGGAGACCCAGTACTTC.

The genes are TRBV10-3 and TRBJ2-1; possibly TRBD2 for D (6 bases). The CDR3 sequence is 13 residues long. Germline V gives CDR1 ENHRY, CDR2 SYGVKD. V was shortened by 8 bases and J by 0 bases, with 8 bases between the two germline ends. The CDR3 region has the DNA TGTGCCATCGGGGGGAGCTCCTACAATGAGCAGTTCTTC. It translates to CAIGGSSYNEQFF.

In this sample, this clonotype turned up a few times. The gene calls are TRBV18 and TRBJ2-1; TRBD1 matches at 9 bases. The CDR3 runs to 14 residues. The germline V gene encodes CDR1 KGHSH and CDR2 LQKENI. V was clipped by 6 bases and J by 8 bases; unmatched bases: 8. The CDR3 sequence: CASSPRTGDDEQFF. The DNA of the CDR3 is TGTGCCAGCTCCCCGCGGACAGGGGACGATGAGCAGTTCTTC.

The chain has TRBV20-1 and TRBJ2-1; D is possibly TRBD1 (6 bases). The CDR3 totals 14 residues. Trimming cost V 5 bases and J 8 bases, with 19 bases left between them. Germline-derived CDR1 and CDR2 are DFQATT and SNEGSKA (reference sequence). The CDR3 is CSAEPETGIDEQFF. The DNA of the CDR3 is TGCAGTGCTGAACCAGAGACAGGAATTGATGAGCAGTTCTTC.

This sequence joins TRBV5-1 and TRBJ2-5, with 13 bases aligning to TRBD2. The germline V gene encodes CDR1 SGHRS and CDR2 YFSETQ. This CDR3 comprises 15 residues. Trimming removed 0 bases from V and 11 bases from J; junction bases left unmatched: 7. DNA of the CDR3: TGCGCCAGCAGCTTGGGGGGGACTAGCGGGAATGAGCAGTACTTC. The encoded protein is CASSLGGTSGNEQYF.

This clonotype was picked up a small number of times. The gene calls are TRBV6-5 and TRBJ2-3; D possibly corresponds to TRBD2 (5 bases). V was shortened by 5 bases and J by 7 bases, with 10 bases between the two germline ends. The CDR3 consists of 12 residues. Germline CDR1 is MNHEY and CDR2 is SVGAGI. CDR3 loop: CASSDRDYTQYF. CDR3 DNA: TGTGCCAGCAGTGACCGGGATTATACGCAGTATTTT.

This clonotype was seen ten or more times. This rearrangement joins TRBV28 to TRBJ2-7; TRBD2 matches 8 bases. Per the germline V gene, CDR1 is MDHEN and CDR2 is SYDVKM. CDR3 length equals 13 residues. Trimming removed 5 bases from V and 2 bases from J; junction bases left unmatched: 2. The CDR3 DNA reads as TGTGCCAGCAGTACTAGCGGTCCCTACGAGCAGTACTTC. Protein product: CASSTSGPYEQYF.

This clonotype was found a few times. The chain uses TRBV7-2 and TRBJ2-3; 8 bases are shared with TRBD2. V shed 0 bases and J 6 bases; nucleotides not matched to a gene: 2. Germline lookup yields CDR1 SGHTA and CDR2 FQGNSA. This CDR3 region has 14 residues. CDR3 loop: CASSLAAGVDTQYF. Here the CDR3 DNA reads TGTGCCAGCAGCTTAGCAGCGGGAGTTGATACGCAGTATTTT.

This chain links TRBV2 with TRBJ2-3; 7 bases fit TRBD2. Germline values: CDR1 SNHLY, CDR2 FYNNEI. CDR3 length: 14 residues. V dropped 6 bases and J dropped 5; count of bases not matched to a gene: 8. CDR3 in amino acids: CASRVLARGDTQYF. The CDR3 region has the DNA TGTGCCAGCAGAGTACTAGCGAGGGGAGATACGCAGTATTTT.

Comments on this clonotype: An end of the junction differs from the germline gene, which may be a read error. The rearrangement joins TRBV5-1 to TRBJ2-4; D gene uncertain. The CDR3 contains 13 residues. From germline, CDR1 is SGHRS and CDR2 YFSETQ. The CDR3 sequence: CARSSTTYYEQYF. For the CDR3, the DNA is TGCGCCCGCAGTTCAACAACCTATTACGAACAGTACTTC.

This clonotype was seen only a few times. The chain joins TRBV21-1 to TRBJ1-6; the table calls TRBD1, which could not be checked here. TRBV21-1 is designated a pseudogene. The CDR3 consists of 20 residues. This CDR3 reads CASSAEDRDRGCSYNSPLHF. The CDR3 bases are TGTGCCAGCAGCGCGGAAGACCGGGACAGGGGGTGCTCCTATAATTCACCCCTCCACTTT.

This chain joins TRBV20-1 and TRBJ2-1; TRBD2 aligns across 11 bases. The CDR3 length is 14 residues. Trimming at V came to 5 bases and at J to 9 bases, leaving 9 bases not matched to a gene. Looked up from germline, CDR1 is DFQATT and CDR2 is SNEGSKA (reference sequence). The CDR3 DNA sequence: TGCAGTGCTTCCGGGACTAGCGGCGAGAGTGAGCAGTTCTTC. It is translated as CSASGTSGESEQFF.

This clonotype appeared a few times. The rearrangement links TRBV7-2 to TRBJ1-1, with TRBD1 identical over 9 bases. V lost 0 bases to trimming and J lost 11 bases; unmatched junction nucleotides: 4. CDR1 is SGHTA and CDR2 is FQGNSA in the germline V gene. This CDR3 is built from 13 residues. In nucleotides, the CDR3 is TGTGCCAGCAGCTTAGCGGGGACAGGGTTGGCTTTCTTT. Protein product: CASSLAGTGLAFF.

The chain recombines TRBV20-1 with TRBJ1-1; TRBD1 is a possible D gene (5 bases). Trimming took 4 bases from V and 0 from J, leaving 12 bases between them. CDR3 size: 14 residues. CDR1 is DFQATT and CDR2 is SNEGSKA in the germline V gene (reference sequence). This CDR3 reads CSAKAGHLNTEAFF. In DNA, the CDR3 is TGCAGTGCTAAAGCCGGACACTTGAACACTGAAGCTTTCTTT.

The genes are TRBV11-2 and TRBJ2-1; 8 nucleotides match TRBD2. Germline CDR1 reads SGHAT; CDR2 reads FQNNGV. The V and J ends lost 5 bases and 5 bases, in that order; junction bases with no gene match: 14. The CDR3 sequence is 17 residues long. The CDR3 spells CASSPPREATPDNEQFF. The CDR3 nucleotides are TGTGCCAGCAGCCCTCCGCGGGAGGCCACCCCCGACAATGAGCAGTTCTTC. Combining the CDR3 with reference TRBV11-2 and TRBJ2-1 gives the whole variable domain EAGVAQSPRYKIIEKRQSVAFWCNPISGHATLYWYQQILGQGPKLLIQFQNNGVVDDSQLPKDRFSAERLKGVDSTLKIQPAKLEDSAVYLCASSPPREATPDNEQFFGPGTRLTVL.

The chain carries TRBV7-8 and TRBJ2-5, with D perhaps matching TRBD1 (5 bases). CDR3 length: 16 residues. V was pared by 2 bases and J by 2 bases, with 15 bases between. CDR1 and CDR2 from the germline V gene are SGHVS and FQNEAQ. CDR3 bases: TGTGCCAGCAGCTTACAACGACAGTTTTTACAAGAGACCCAGTACTTC. This sequence encodes CASSLQRQFLQETQYF.